The 13 T cell receptor beta chains reported below all come from one sample, sequenced in a study of T cell responses to AZD1222 COVID-19 vaccine. Only in-frame clones appear in the TCRdb table, and some are missing; sequencing was by immunoSEQ multiplex PCR. The sample shows approximately 130,000 clones, roughly 93% of them seen only once. Sequencing was performed on peripheral blood, taken on day 0 of AZD1222 vaccination. All receptors derive from an adult in good health.

The genes are TRBV28 and TRBJ1-3; D ambiguous. V gave up 8 bases and J gave up 9 bases, with 14 bases separating them. Germline V CDR1 and CDR2: MDHEN, SYDVKM. The CDR3 length is 12 residues. The CDR3: CASGGVGGTIYF. The DNA of the CDR3 is TGTGCCAGCGGTGGTGTTGGTGGCACCATATATTTT.

J is TRBJ2-1 and V is TRBV3-1 (or the pseudogene TRBV3-2); 9 nucleotides line up with TRBD2. Germline assignment: CDR1 LGHDT and CDR2 YNNKEL (reference sequence). The CDR3 covers 14 residues. The V segment lost 8 bases and the J segment 3 bases; nucleotides outside the gene matches: 5. The CDR3: CASQSGRYYNEQFF. DNA for the CDR3: TGTGCCAGCCAAAGCGGGAGGTACTACAATGAGCAGTTCTTC.

V usage is TRBV27 and J usage is TRBJ1-2; 7 positions agree with TRBD1. The CDR3 length is 14 residues. Per germline, CDR1 MNHEY and CDR2 SMNVEV (reference sequence). V gave up 6 bases and J gave up 6 bases; unmatched junction bases: 10. The CDR3 reads CASRPTGSSDGYTF. In DNA, the CDR3 is TGTGCCAGCAGACCGACAGGGTCTTCCGATGGCTACACCTTC.

J is TRBJ1-2 and V is TRBV14, with 8 positions matching TRBD1. Germline V CDR1 and CDR2: SGHDN, FVKESK. With V trimmed by 6 bases and J by 4 bases, 7 bases remained unmatched. The CDR3 loop spans 14 amino acids. In nucleotides, the CDR3 is TGTGCCAGCAGAGCGACAGGGGCCCTCTATGGCTACACCTTC. It translates to CASRATGALYGYTF.

This sequence joins TRBV12-3 or TRBV12-4 and TRBJ1-1; tentatively, D is TRBD1 (5 bases). The V and J ends lost 3 bases and 3 bases respectively, with 8 bases between them. The CDR3 is made up of 13 amino acids. The CDR3 DNA follows: TGTGCCAGCAGTTTCAGGGTGTACACTGAAGCTTTCTTT. As protein: CASSFRVYTEAFF.

V is TRBV15 and J is TRBJ2-7, with 11 bases matching TRBD1. CDR3 length equals 14 residues. Unmatched junction bases numbered 1, after V lost 4 bases and J lost 2 bases. Germline loops: CDR1 LNHNV, CDR2 YYDKDF (reference sequence). The CDR3 protein is CATSMGQGAYEQYF. DNA of the CDR3: TGTGCCACCAGCATGGGACAGGGGGCCTACGAGCAGTACTTC.

CDR3 sequence: CASSPSPGDGYTF. The CDR3 DNA reads as TGTGCCAGCTCACCCTCCCCGGGGGATGGCTACACCTTC. The chain joins TRBV18 to TRBJ1-2; the D gene is possibly TRBD1 (5 bases). Germline assignment: CDR1 KGHSH and CDR2 LQKENI. The CDR3 is made up of 13 amino acids. The V end was cut by 3 bases, the J end by 6 bases, with 11 bases between.

V gene TRBV9 combines with J gene TRBJ2-7, with 11 bases lining up with TRBD1. After removal of 7 bases from V and 8 bases from J, the junction contained 11 bases not matched to a gene. Germline lookup yields CDR1 SGDLS and CDR2 YYNGEE. The CDR3 is made up of 14 amino acids. CDR3 nucleotide sequence: TGTGCCAGCGCCGAGGGACAGGGGGACCGGAAGCAGTACTTC. It yields the protein CASAEGQGDRKQYF.

The V and J genes are TRBV5-1 and TRBJ1-1; D ambiguous. The V end was cut by 3 bases, the J end by 1 base, with 16 bases between. Germline V CDR1 and CDR2: SGHRS, YFSETQ. The CDR3 runs 16 residues. The chain's CDR3 is CASSSDPTSGNTEAFF. CDR3 coding DNA: TGCGCCAGCAGCTCCGATCCAACGTCGGGGAACACTGAAGCTTTCTTT.

The chain combines TRBV5-5 with TRBJ1-1; D is uncertain. Germline CDR1 and CDR2: SGHKS and YYEKEE (reference sequence). Trimming removed 2 bases from V and 0 bases from J, with 8 bases in between. The CDR3 covers 14 residues. CDR3 region: CASSLASMNTEAFF. The CDR3 bases are TGTGCCAGCAGCTTAGCGAGCATGAACACTGAAGCTTTCTTT.

The chain links TRBV6-1 to TRBJ2-3, with TRBD1 identical over 8 bases. Unmatched junction bases numbered 10, after V lost 4 bases and J lost 1 base. CDR3 length equals 17 residues. Germline CDR1 reads MNHNS; CDR2 reads SASEGT. The CDR3 loop is CASSANRGASGTDTQYF. CDR3 DNA: TGTGCCAGCAGTGCCAACAGGGGGGCTAGCGGCACAGATACGCAGTATTTT.

The rearrangement links TRBV2 to TRBJ1-5; perhaps TRBD1 as D (5 bases). V was trimmed by 5 bases and J by 5 bases, leaving 13 bases between them. CDR3 length equals 14 residues. Germline assignment: CDR1 SNHLY and CDR2 FYNNEI. CDR3 residues: CASSLGTDYQPQHF. The CDR3 DNA is TGTGCCAGCAGTCTTGGGACCGACTATCAGCCCCAGCATTTT.

This clone occurred once. The rearrangement links TRBV30 to TRBJ1-1; D is possibly TRBD1 (6 bases). Trimming took 2 bases from V and 8 from J, leaving 12 bases between them. This CDR3 contains 12 residues. Germline V gives CDR1 GTSNPN, CDR2 SVGIG (reference sequence). The CDR3: CAWSSRQDEAFF. CDR3 DNA: TGTGCCTGGAGTTCTCGACAGGACGAAGCTTTCTTT.